This T cell receptor beta chain was captured by sequencing in a study of cytomegalovirus exposure and HLA in healthy donors. Germline CDR1 is MNHNY and CDR2 is SVGAGI (reference sequence). The length of the CDR3 is 13 residues. The PCR used 60 Vbeta and 13 Jbeta primers. Only in-frame clones appear in the TCRdb table, and some are missing; sequencing was by immunoSEQ multiplex PCR. Of about 140,000 clones in the sample, more than 75% were seen once. As to this clone: An end of the junction does not agree with germline; a read error may underlie this.

The receptor was derived from a man aged 18-30 years in good health and CMV-seropositive. The sample was PBMCs. This chain links TRBV6-6 with TRBJ1-6; 7 nucleotides align to TRBD1. The CDR3 loop is CASSYAGQTLSNF. In DNA form, the CDR3 reads TGTGCCAGCAGTTACGCGGGACAGACCCTCTCGAACTTT.